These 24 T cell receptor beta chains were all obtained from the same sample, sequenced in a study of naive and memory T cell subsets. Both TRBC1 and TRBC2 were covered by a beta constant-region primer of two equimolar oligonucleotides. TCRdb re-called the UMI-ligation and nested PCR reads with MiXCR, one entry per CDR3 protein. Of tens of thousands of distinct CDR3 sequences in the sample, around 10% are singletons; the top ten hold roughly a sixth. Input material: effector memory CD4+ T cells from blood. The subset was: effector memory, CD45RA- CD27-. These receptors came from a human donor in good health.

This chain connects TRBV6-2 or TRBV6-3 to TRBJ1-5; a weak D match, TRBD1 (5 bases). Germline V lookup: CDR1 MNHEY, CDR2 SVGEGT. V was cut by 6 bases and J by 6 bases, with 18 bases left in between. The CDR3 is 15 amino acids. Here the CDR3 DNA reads TGTGCCAGCAGCCCAGGGACCCTGAAAGGTCAGCCCCAGCATTTT. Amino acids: CASSPGTLKGQPQHF.

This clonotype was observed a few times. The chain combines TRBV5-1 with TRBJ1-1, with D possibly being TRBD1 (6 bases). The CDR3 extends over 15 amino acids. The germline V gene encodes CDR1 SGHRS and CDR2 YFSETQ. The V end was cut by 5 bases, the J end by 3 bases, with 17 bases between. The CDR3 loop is CASRKWTVTDTEAFF. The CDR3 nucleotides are TGCGCCAGCAGAAAGTGGACAGTTACCGACACTGAAGCTTTCTTT.

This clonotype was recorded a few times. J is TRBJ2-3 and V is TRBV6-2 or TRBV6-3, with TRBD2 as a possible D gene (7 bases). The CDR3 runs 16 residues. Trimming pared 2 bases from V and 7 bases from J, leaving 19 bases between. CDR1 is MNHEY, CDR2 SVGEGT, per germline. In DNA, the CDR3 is TGTGCCAGCAGTTACGGAGGAGGGGGGGGGAGCTATACGCAGTATTTT. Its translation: CASSYGGGGGSYTQYF.

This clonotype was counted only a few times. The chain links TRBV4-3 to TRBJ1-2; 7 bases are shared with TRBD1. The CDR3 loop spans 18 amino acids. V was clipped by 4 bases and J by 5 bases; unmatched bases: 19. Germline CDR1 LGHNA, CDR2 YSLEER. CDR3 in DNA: TGCGCCAGCAGCCCCCAAGCGACGGACAGGAGAGAGGATTATGGCTACACCTTC. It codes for CASSPQATDRREDYGYTF.

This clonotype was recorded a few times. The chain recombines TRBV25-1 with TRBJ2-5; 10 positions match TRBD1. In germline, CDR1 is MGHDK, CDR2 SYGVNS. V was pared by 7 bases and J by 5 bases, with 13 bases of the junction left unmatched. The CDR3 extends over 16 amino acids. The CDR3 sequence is CASMGGRDRGRETQYF. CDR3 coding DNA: TGTGCCAGCATGGGGGGCCGGGACAGGGGTAGGGAGACCCAGTACTTC. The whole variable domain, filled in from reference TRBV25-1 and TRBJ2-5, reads EADIYQTPRYLVIGTGKKITLECSQTMGHDKMYWYQQDPGMELHLIHYSYGVNSTEKGDLSSESTVSRIRTEHFPLTLESARPSHTSQYLCASMGGRDRGRETQYFGPGTRLLVL.

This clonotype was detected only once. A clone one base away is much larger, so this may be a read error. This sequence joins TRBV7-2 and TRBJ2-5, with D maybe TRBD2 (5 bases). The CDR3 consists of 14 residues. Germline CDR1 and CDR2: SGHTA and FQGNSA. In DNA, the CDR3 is TGTGCCAGCAGCGCCCCCCCACTAGGAGAGACCCAGGACTTC. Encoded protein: CASSAPPLGETQDF.

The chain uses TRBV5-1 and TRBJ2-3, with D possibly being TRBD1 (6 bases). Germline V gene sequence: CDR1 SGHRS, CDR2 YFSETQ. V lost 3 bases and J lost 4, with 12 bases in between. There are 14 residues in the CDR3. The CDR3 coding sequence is TGCGCCAGCAGCTCCACGGACAGTTCAGATACGCAGTATTTT. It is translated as CASSSTDSSDTQYF.

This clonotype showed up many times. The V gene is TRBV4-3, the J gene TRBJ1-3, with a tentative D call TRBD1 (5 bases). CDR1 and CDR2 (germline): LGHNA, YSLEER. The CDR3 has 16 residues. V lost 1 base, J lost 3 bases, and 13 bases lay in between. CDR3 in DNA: TGCGCCAGCAGCCAAGTCGGTTCAGGGTTTGGAAACACCATATATTTT. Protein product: CASSQVGSGFGNTIYF.

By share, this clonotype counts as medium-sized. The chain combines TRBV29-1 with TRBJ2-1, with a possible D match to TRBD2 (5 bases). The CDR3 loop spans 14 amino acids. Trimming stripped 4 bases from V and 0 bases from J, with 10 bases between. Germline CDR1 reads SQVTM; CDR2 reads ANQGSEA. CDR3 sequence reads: CSVAGKSSYNEQFF. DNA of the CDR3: TGCAGCGTTGCGGGGAAAAGCTCCTACAATGAGCAGTTCTTC.

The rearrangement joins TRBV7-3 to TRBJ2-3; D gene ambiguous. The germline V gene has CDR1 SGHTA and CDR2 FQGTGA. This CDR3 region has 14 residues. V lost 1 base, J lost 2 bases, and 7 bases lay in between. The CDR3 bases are TGTGCCAGCAGCTTAATACCTTCCACAGATACGCAGTATTTT. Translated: CASSLIPSTDTQYF.

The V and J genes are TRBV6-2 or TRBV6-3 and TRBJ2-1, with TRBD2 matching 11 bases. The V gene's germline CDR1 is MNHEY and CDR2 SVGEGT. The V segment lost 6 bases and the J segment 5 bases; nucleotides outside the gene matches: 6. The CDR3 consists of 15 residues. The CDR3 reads CASRRLAGGDNEQFF. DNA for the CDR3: TGTGCCAGCAGGAGGCTAGCGGGGGGAGACAATGAGCAGTTCTTC.

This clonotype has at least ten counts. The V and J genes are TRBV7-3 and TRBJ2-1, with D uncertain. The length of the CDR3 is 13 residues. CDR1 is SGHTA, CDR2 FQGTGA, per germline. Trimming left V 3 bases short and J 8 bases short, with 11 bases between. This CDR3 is CASSFGLGYEQFF. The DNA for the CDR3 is TGTGCCAGCAGCTTCGGTTTGGGTTATGAGCAGTTCTTC.

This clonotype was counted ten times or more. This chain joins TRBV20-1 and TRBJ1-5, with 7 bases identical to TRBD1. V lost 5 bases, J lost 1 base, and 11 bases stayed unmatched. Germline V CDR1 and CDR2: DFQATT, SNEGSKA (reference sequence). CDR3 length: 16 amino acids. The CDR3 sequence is CSAPRSGGTSNQPQHF. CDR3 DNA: TGCAGTGCTCCCCGCTCAGGGGGTACGAGCAATCAGCCCCAGCATTTT.

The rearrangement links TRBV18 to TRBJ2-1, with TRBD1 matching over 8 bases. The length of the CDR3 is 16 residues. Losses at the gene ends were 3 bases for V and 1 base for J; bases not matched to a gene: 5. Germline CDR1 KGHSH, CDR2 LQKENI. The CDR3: CASSPTDRASYNEQFF. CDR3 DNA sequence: TGTGCCAGCTCACCCACGGACAGGGCGTCCTACAATGAGCAGTTCTTC.

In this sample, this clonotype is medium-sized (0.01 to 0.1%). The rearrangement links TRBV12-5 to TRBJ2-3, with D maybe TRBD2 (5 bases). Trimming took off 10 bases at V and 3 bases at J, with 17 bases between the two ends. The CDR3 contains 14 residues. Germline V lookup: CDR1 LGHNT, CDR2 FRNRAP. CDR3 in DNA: TGTGCTACCGGAACGGGGTTTACGACAGATACGCAGTATTTT. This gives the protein CATGTGFTTDTQYF.

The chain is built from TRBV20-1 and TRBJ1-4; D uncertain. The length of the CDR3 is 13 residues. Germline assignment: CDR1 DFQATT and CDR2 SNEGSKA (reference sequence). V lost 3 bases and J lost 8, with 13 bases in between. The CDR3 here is CSARVSQKEKLFF. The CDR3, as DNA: TGCAGTGCTAGGGTCAGTCAGAAAGAAAAACTGTTTTTT.

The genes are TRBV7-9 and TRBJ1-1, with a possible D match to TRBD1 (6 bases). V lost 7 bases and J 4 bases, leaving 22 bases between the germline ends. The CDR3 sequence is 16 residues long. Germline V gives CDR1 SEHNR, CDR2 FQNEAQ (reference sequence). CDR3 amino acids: CASNLTQGVEGTEAFF. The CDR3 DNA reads TGTGCCAGCAACCTAACACAGGGAGTTGAGGGCACTGAAGCTTTCTTT. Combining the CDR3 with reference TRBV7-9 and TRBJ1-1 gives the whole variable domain DTGVSQNPRHKITKRGQNVTFRCDPISEHNRLYWYRQTLGQGPEFLTYFQNEAQLEKSRLLSDRFSAERPKGSFSTLEIQRTEQGDSAMYLCASNLTQGVEGTEAFFGQGTRLTVV.

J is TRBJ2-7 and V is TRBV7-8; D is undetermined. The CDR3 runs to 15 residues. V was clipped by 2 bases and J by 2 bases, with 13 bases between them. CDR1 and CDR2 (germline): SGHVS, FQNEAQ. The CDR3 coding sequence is TGTGCCAGCAGCTTAAGCAGGCGACTGACCTACGAGCAGTACTTC. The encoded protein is CASSLSRRLTYEQYF.

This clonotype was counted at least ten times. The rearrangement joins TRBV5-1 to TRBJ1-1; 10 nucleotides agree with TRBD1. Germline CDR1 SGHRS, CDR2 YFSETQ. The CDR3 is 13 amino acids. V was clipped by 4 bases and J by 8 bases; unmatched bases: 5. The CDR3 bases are TGCGCCAGCAGCGTGGGACAGGGGCGGGAAGCTTTCTTT. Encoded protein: CASSVGQGREAFF.

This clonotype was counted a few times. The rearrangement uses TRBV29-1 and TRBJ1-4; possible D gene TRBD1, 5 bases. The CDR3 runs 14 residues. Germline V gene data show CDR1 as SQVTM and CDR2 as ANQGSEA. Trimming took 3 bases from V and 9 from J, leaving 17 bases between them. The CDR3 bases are TGCAGCGTTGAGGGGCATGGGAGGGGTAAAAAACTGTTTTTT. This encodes CSVEGHGRGKKLFF.

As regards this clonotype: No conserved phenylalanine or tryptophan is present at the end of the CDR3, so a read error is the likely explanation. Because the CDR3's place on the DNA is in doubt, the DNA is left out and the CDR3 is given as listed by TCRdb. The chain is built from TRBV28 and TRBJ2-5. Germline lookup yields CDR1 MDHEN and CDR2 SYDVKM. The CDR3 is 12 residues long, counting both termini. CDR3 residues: CASSHRKRSLSI.

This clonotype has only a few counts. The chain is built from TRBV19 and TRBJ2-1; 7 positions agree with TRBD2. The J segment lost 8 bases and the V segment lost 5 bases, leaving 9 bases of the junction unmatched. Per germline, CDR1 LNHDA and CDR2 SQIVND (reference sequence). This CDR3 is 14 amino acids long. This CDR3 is CASSPRSSGHEQFF. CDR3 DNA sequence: TGTGCCAGTAGTCCTCGAAGTAGCGGGCATGAGCAGTTCTTC. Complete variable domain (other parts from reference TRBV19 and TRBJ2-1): DGGITQSPKYLFRKEGQNVTLSCEQNLNHDAMYWYRQDPGQGLRLIYYSQIVNDFQKGDIAEGYSVSREKKESFPLTVTSAQKNPTAFYLCASSPRSSGHEQFFGPGTRLTVL.

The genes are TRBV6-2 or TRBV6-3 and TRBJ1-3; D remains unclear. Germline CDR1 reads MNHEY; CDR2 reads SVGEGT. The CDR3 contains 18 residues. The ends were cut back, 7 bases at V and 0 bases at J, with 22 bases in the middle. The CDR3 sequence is CASKPVIPDGSSGNTIYF. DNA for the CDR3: TGTGCCAGCAAACCAGTAATCCCGGACGGGTCCTCTGGAAACACCATATATTTT.

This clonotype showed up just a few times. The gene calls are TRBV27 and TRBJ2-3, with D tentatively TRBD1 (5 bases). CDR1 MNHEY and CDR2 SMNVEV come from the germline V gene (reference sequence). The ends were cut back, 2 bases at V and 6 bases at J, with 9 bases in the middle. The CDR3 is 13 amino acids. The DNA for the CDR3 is TGTGCCAGCAGTTTAGCCCAGGGCGATACGCAGTATTTT. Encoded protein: CASSLAQGDTQYF.